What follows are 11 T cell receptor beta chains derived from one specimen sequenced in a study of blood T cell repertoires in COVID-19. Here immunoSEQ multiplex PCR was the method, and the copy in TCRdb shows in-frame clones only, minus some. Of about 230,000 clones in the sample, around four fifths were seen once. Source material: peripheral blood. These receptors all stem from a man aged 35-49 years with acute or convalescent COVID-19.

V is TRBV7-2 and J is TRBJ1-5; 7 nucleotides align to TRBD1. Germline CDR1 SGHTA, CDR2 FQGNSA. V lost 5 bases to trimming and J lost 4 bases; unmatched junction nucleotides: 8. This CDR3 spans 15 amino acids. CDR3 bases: TGTGCCAGCAGCCCACGGCAGGGGGAGAATCAGCCCCAGCATTTT. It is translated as CASSPRQGENQPQHF.

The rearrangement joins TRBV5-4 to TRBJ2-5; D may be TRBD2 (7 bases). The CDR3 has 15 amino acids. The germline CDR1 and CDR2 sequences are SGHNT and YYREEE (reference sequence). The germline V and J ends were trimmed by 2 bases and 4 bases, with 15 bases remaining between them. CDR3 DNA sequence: TGTGCCAGCAGCTTTGGGGGGCTAGCGGCAGAGACCCAGTACTTC. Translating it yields CASSFGGLAAETQYF.

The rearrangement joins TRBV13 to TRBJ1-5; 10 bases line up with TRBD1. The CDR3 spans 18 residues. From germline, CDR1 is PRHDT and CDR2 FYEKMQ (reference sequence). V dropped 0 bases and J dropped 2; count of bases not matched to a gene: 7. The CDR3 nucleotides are TGTGCCAGCAGCTTAGGCCGGGACAGGGGAGGCGGCAATCAGCCCCAGCATTTT. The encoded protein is CASSLGRDRGGGNQPQHF.

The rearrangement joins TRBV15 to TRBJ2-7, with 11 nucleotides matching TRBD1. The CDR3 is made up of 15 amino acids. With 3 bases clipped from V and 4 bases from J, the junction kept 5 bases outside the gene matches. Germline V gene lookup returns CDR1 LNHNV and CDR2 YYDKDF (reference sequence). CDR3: CATSSLDRGRYEQYF. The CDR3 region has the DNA TGTGCCACCAGCAGCCTGGACAGGGGGCGATACGAGCAGTACTTC.

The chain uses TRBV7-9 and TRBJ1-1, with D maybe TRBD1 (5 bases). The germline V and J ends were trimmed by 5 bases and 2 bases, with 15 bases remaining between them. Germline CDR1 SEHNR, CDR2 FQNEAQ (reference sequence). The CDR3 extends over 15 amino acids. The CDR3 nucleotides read TGTGCCAGCAGCACCCCGGGGGGAACTAACACTGAAGCTTTCTTT. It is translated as CASSTPGGTNTEAFF.

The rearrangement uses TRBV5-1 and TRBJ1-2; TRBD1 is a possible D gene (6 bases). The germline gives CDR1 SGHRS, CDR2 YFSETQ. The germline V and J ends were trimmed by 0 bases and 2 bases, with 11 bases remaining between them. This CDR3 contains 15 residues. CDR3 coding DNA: TGCGCCAGCAGCTTGGCCCCCCAGGGGAACTATGGCTACACCTTC. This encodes CASSLAPQGNYGYTF.

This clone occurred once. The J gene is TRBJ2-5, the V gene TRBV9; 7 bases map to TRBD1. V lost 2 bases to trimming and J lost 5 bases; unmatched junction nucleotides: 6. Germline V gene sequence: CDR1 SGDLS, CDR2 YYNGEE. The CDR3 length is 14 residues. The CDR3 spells CASSVSDRWETQYF. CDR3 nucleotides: TGTGCCAGCAGCGTTTCGGACAGGTGGGAGACCCAGTACTTC.

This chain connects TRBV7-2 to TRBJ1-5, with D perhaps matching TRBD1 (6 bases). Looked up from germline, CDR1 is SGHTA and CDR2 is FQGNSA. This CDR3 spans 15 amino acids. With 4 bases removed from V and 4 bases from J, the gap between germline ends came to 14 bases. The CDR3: CASSSYTGSNQPQHF. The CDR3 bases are TGTGCCAGCAGCTCCTATACAGGGTCTAATCAGCCCCAGCATTTT. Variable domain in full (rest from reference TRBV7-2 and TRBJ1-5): GAGVSQSPSNKVTEKGKDVELRCDPISGHTALYWYRQSLGQGLEFLIYFQGNSAPDKSGLPSDRFSAERTGGSVSTLTIQRTQQEDSAVYLCASSSYTGSNQPQHFGDGTRLSIL.

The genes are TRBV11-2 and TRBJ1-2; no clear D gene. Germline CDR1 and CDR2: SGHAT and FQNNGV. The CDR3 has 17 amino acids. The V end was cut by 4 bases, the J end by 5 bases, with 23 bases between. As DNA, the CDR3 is TGTGCCAGCAGCTCCATAAAAAAGCGGCCGGGCCTGTATGGCTACACCTTC. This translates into CASSSIKKRPGLYGYTF. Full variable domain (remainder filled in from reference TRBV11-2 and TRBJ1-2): EAGVAQSPRYKIIEKRQSVAFWCNPISGHATLYWYQQILGQGPKLLIQFQNNGVVDDSQLPKDRFSAERLKGVDSTLKIQPAKLEDSAVYLCASSSIKKRPGLYGYTFGSGTRLTVV.

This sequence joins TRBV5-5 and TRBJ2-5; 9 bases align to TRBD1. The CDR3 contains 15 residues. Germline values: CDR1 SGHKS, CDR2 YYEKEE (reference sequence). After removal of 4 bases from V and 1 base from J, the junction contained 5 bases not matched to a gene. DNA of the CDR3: TGTGCCAGCAGCCGGGGACAGGGTAGCCAAGAGACCCAGTACTTC. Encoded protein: CASSRGQGSQETQYF. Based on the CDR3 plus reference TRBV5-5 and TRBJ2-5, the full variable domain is DAGVTQSPTHLIKTRGQQVTLRCSPISGHKSVSWYQQVLGQGPQFIFQYYEKEERGRGNFPDRFSARQFPNYSSELNVNALLLGDSALYLCASSRGQGSQETQYFGPGTRLLVL.

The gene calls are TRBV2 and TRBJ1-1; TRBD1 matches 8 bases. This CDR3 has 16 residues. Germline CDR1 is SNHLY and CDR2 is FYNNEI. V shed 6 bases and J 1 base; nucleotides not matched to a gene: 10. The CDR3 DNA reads TGTGCCAGCAGACAAGGACAGGGCGCGGGGAACACTGAAGCTTTCTTT. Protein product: CASRQGQGAGNTEAFF.